The 27 T cell receptor beta chains given below trace back to one sample, sequenced in a study of blood T cell repertoires in COVID-19. Sequencing was performed with immunoSEQ multiplex PCR; in TCRdb, only in-frame clones are kept and a portion is missing. The data hold nearly 70,000 clones, with about four fifths observed a single time. Sequencing used peripheral blood. These receptor sequences come from a woman older than 75 with acute or convalescent COVID-19.

J is TRBJ1-2 and V is TRBV6-5; D perhaps matches TRBD1 (5 bases). The V gene lost 0 bases and the J gene lost 2 bases, with 10 bases spanning the gap. This CDR3 spans 15 amino acids. CDR1 is MNHEY and CDR2 is SVGAGI in the germline V gene. CDR3 protein: CASSYSRQINYGYTF. CDR3 bases: TGTGCCAGCAGTTACTCGCGACAGATAAACTATGGCTACACCTTC.

This clone was observed a single time. The V and J genes are TRBV7-2 and TRBJ1-5; the match to TRBD1 covers 8 bases. The germline gives CDR1 SGHTA, CDR2 FQGNSA. The CDR3 spans 15 residues. V lost 5 bases, J lost 2 bases, and 5 bases stayed unmatched. CDR3 protein: CASSDRGRGNQPQHF. The DNA of the CDR3 is TGTGCCAGCAGCGACAGGGGCAGGGGCAATCAGCCCCAGCATTTT.

The chain is built from TRBV7-2 and TRBJ2-3; the D is unclear. With 4 bases removed from V and 2 bases from J, the gap between germline ends came to 13 bases. This CDR3 region has 15 residues. Germline loops: CDR1 SGHTA, CDR2 FQGNSA. CDR3 residues: CASSSLVSPTDTQYF. The CDR3 DNA reads TGTGCCAGCAGCTCTCTAGTCAGCCCCACAGATACGCAGTATTTT.

The genes are TRBV19 and TRBJ1-5; tentative D call: TRBD1 (5 bases). The CDR3 is made up of 15 amino acids. The germline V and J ends were trimmed by 5 bases and 5 bases, with 16 bases remaining between them. Germline CDR1 and CDR2: LNHDA and SQIVND (reference sequence). The CDR3 DNA follows: TGTGCCAGTAGTGGGATTGACAGACTCCATCAGCCCCAGCATTTT. As protein: CASSGIDRLHQPQHF.

The chain has TRBV6-5 and TRBJ1-3, with D tentatively TRBD1 (5 bases). Deletions cut 4 bases from V and 8 bases from J, with 15 bases between. Germline CDR1 reads MNHEY; CDR2 reads SVGAGI. The CDR3 is 14 residues long. DNA for the CDR3: TGTGCCAGCAGTTTGAGAGCCGGGGGGGACACCATATATTTT. Translation: CASSLRAGGDTIYF.

This clone was seen once. The rearrangement uses TRBV10-3 and TRBJ2-1, with 8 bases aligning to TRBD2. CDR3 size: 13 residues. Germline V CDR1 and CDR2: ENHRY, SYGVKD. V shed 8 bases and J 8 bases; nucleotides not matched to a gene: 8. The CDR3 is CAIGEAGEHEQFF. The CDR3 DNA sequence: TGTGCCATCGGGGAAGCGGGAGAGCATGAGCAGTTCTTC.

The CDR3 spells CASSLRASGGPSTDTQYF. For the CDR3, the DNA is TGTGCCAGCAGCCTGAGGGCTAGCGGGGGCCCTAGCACAGATACGCAGTATTTT. The gene calls are TRBV7-8 and TRBJ2-3; 10 bases agree with TRBD2. Germline lookup yields CDR1 SGHVS and CDR2 FQNEAQ. Trimming cost V 5 bases and J 0 bases; bases outside gene matches: 11. The CDR3 spans 18 residues.

The chain uses TRBV18 and TRBJ1-6; no reliable D call. V lost 6 bases and J lost 0, with 9 bases in between. Germline CDR1 KGHSH, CDR2 LQKENI. This CDR3 is 15 amino acids long. This CDR3 is CASSKSNSYNSPLHF. CDR3 DNA: TGTGCCAGCTCCAAATCTAACTCCTATAATTCACCCCTCCACTTT.

This chain uses TRBV7-6 with TRBJ2-2; 8 bases match TRBD1. The germline V gene encodes CDR1 SGHVS and CDR2 FNYEAQ. J was trimmed by 4 bases and V by 3 bases; bases with no gene match: 4. The CDR3 covers 15 residues. CDR3: CASSFTQGGTGELFF. The CDR3 region has the DNA TGTGCCAGCAGCTTTACACAGGGGGGCACCGGGGAGCTGTTTTTT.

This rearrangement joins TRBV3-1 (or the pseudogene TRBV3-2) to TRBJ2-4; 8 bases agree with TRBD2. The CDR3 has 14 amino acids. The V segment lost 4 bases and the J segment 5 bases; nucleotides outside the gene matches: 4. Germline CDR1 LGHDT, CDR2 YNNKEL (reference sequence). The chain's CDR3 is CASSLNSGENIQYF. The CDR3 nucleotides are TGTGCCAGCAGCCTCAATAGCGGGGAAAACATTCAGTACTTC.

The CDR3: CASSLGTGSVSDTQYF. CDR3 sequence (DNA): TGTGCCAGCAGCTTGGGGACAGGGAGTGTATCTGATACGCAGTATTTT. The chain carries TRBV5-6 and TRBJ2-3; the match to TRBD1 covers 8 bases. Trimming took 0 bases from V and 6 from J; bases not matched to a gene: 9. This CDR3 comprises 16 residues. Germline V CDR1 and CDR2: SGHDT, YYEEEE. Full variable domain (outside the CDR3, taken from reference TRBV5-6 and TRBJ2-3): DAGVTQSPTHLIKTRGQQVTLRCSPKSGHDTVSWYQQALGQGPQFIFQYYEEEERQRGNFPDRFSGHQFPNYSSELNVNALLLGDSALYLCASSLGTGSVSDTQYFGPGTRLTVL.

The rearrangement links TRBV7-9 to TRBJ1-1; 8 bases align to TRBD1. Germline V gives CDR1 SEHNR, CDR2 FQNEAQ (reference sequence). The trim removed 5 bases at V and 0 bases at J, leaving 2 bases unmatched. The CDR3 contains 14 residues. DNA for the CDR3: TGTGCCAGCAGCCCGGGACAGGTGAACACTGAAGCTTTCTTT. As protein: CASSPGQVNTEAFF.

This chain joins TRBV5-1 and TRBJ2-6; unclear D gene. This CDR3 spans 17 amino acids. Germline V gene lookup returns CDR1 SGHRS and CDR2 YFSETQ. The germline V and J ends were trimmed by 7 bases and 0 bases, with 17 bases remaining between them. The CDR3 here is CASGGWQPISGANVLTF. CDR3 sequence (DNA): TGCGCCAGCGGCGGTTGGCAGCCCATCTCTGGGGCCAACGTCCTGACTTTC.

V is TRBV19 and J is TRBJ2-7; 8 bases align to TRBD2. The germline V gene has CDR1 LNHDA and CDR2 SQIVND (reference sequence). Trimming at V came to 4 bases and at J to 3 bases, leaving 11 bases not matched to a gene. The CDR3 totals 16 residues. The CDR3 DNA reads as TGTGCCAGTAGTAACAGCGGGGGCTTTGGCGGCTACGAGCAGTACTTC. Translation gives CASSNSGGFGGYEQYF.

This clone has a handful of counts. The chain employs TRBV15 and TRBJ1-4; a weak D match, TRBD1 (5 bases). In germline, CDR1 is LNHNV, CDR2 YYDKDF (reference sequence). The CDR3 length is 14 residues. V was trimmed by 10 bases and J by 0 bases, leaving 12 bases between them. CDR3 residues: CANEQETTNEKLFF. DNA of the CDR3: TGTGCCAACGAACAGGAGACAACTAATGAAAAACTGTTTTTT.

The rearrangement uses TRBV10-2 and TRBJ1-1; D gene uncertain. Trimming pared 5 bases from V and 2 bases from J, leaving 12 bases between. The germline V gene has CDR1 WSHSY and CDR2 SAAADI. The CDR3 loop spans 14 amino acids. In DNA form, the CDR3 reads TGCGCCAGCAGTTGGGCGGGATTAAACACTGAAGCTTTCTTT. Translated: CASSWAGLNTEAFF.

The chain recombines TRBV14 with TRBJ2-1; tentative D call: TRBD2 (6 bases). The ends were cut back, 1 base at V and 7 bases at J, with 14 bases in the middle. Looked up from germline, CDR1 is SGHDN and CDR2 is FVKESK. This CDR3 has 15 amino acids. DNA of the CDR3: TGTGCCAGCAGCCAAGTGGGGACTCCTAGGAATGAGCAGTTCTTC. Translation gives CASSQVGTPRNEQFF.

The gene calls are TRBV6-5 and TRBJ2-1; TRBD1 matches at 9 bases. The CDR3 covers 15 residues. Losses at the gene ends were 6 bases for V and 5 bases for J; bases not matched to a gene: 8. Germline V CDR1 and CDR2: MNHEY, SVGAGI. Here the CDR3 DNA reads TGTGCCAGCAGAAACCCGGGACAGGGTAACAATGAGCAGTTCTTC. As protein: CASRNPGQGNNEQFF.

The gene calls are TRBV6-5 and TRBJ1-5; D not resolved. The V end lost 7 bases, the J end lost 1 base, and 11 bases lay between the germline ends. CDR1 and CDR2 (germline): MNHEY, SVGAGI. CDR3 length: 14 residues. The CDR3 region is CASTENRSNQPQHF. The CDR3 nucleotides read TGTGCCAGCACCGAAAACAGAAGCAATCAGCCCCAGCATTTT.

This clone appeared a single time. The V gene is TRBV11-2, the J gene TRBJ2-1, with 10 bases lining up with TRBD1. CDR3 length equals 16 residues. Germline V gives CDR1 SGHAT, CDR2 FQNNGV. The V gene end was trimmed by 2 bases and the J gene end by 2 bases; junction bases not matched to a gene: 3. The CDR3: CASSLWGQGPYNEQFF. The CDR3 region has the DNA TGTGCCAGCAGCTTATGGGGACAGGGGCCCTACAATGAGCAGTTCTTC.

V and J are TRBV6-4 and TRBJ2-1, with 7 bases fitting TRBD2. This CDR3 contains 18 residues. CDR1 and CDR2 (germline): MRHNA, SNTAGT. After removal of 0 bases from V and 4 bases from J, the junction contained 12 bases not matched to a gene. DNA for the CDR3: TGTGCCAGCAGTGACTCACTTAACCCGGGGGGTTCTTACAATGAGCAGTTCTTC. Its translation is CASSDSLNPGGSYNEQFF.

The CDR3 loop is CASSPVTTGGASGELFF. The CDR3, as DNA: TGTGCCAGCAGCCCGGTGACGACAGGGGGCGCATCCGGGGAGCTGTTTTTT. The rearrangement links TRBV5-4 to TRBJ2-2, with TRBD1 matching 10 bases. The CDR3 consists of 17 residues. Germline CDR1 reads SGHNT; CDR2 reads YYREEE (reference sequence). V was pared by 4 bases and J by 6 bases, with 12 bases of the junction left unmatched.

This clone has more than one count but fewer than ten. The chain uses TRBV19 and TRBJ1-5; TRBD1 matches at 12 bases. Unmatched junction bases numbered 4, after V lost 4 bases and J lost 6 bases. The CDR3 covers 15 residues. The germline V gene has CDR1 LNHDA and CDR2 SQIVND (reference sequence). The DNA for the CDR3 is TGTGCCAGTAGTAGCGGGACAGGGGGCACTCAGCCCCAGCATTTT. As protein: CASSSGTGGTQPQHF. Full variable domain (rest looked up from reference TRBV19 and TRBJ1-5): DGGITQSPKYLFRKEGQNVTLSCEQNLNHDAMYWYRQDPGQGLRLIYYSQIVNDFQKGDIAEGYSVSREKKESFPLTVTSAQKNPTAFYLCASSSGTGGTQPQHFGDGTRLSIL.

The chain joins TRBV6-5 to TRBJ1-2; 7 nucleotides match TRBD1. V shed 6 bases and J 7 bases; nucleotides not matched to a gene: 11. The CDR3 is 14 residues long. Germline CDR1 and CDR2: MNHEY and SVGAGI. The CDR3 region is CASRYRGSAIGYTF. The CDR3 coding sequence is TGTGCCAGCAGATACAGGGGTTCCGCCATTGGCTACACCTTC.

The chain combines TRBV3-1 (or the pseudogene TRBV3-2) with TRBJ2-3; TRBD2 might be the D (5 bases). The CDR3 length is 16 residues. CDR1 and CDR2 (germline): LGHDT, YNNKEL (reference sequence). The V end lost 2 bases, the J end lost 3 bases, and 15 bases lay between the germline ends. The CDR3 nucleotides are TGTGCCAGCAGCCAACAATGGAGTATAGCGACAGATACGCAGTATTTT. Translated: CASSQQWSIATDTQYF.

This clone occurred a few times. V is TRBV18 and J is TRBJ2-5; no clear D gene. CDR3 length: 13 residues. The germline CDR1 and CDR2 sequences are KGHSH and LQKENI. V was clipped by 4 bases and J by 2 bases, with 8 bases between them. CDR3 in amino acids: CASSLGRQETQYF. In DNA form, the CDR3 reads TGTGCCAGCTCACTGGGCAGACAAGAGACCCAGTACTTC.

The genes are TRBV9 and TRBJ1-4; 7 bases agree with TRBD1. This CDR3 spans 15 amino acids. The V and J ends lost 5 bases and 4 bases, in that order; junction bases with no gene match: 8. Germline V gives CDR1 SGDLS, CDR2 YYNGEE. Written as DNA, the CDR3 is TGTGCCAGCAGTCACGGACAGGCCATTAATGAAAAACTGTTTTTT. Protein product: CASSHGQAINEKLFF.